Listed here are 2 T cell receptor beta chains from one sample, sequenced in a study of cytomegalovirus exposure and HLA in healthy donors (dated by TCRdb to between 2016 and 2019). The library was generated by the immunoSEQ multiplex PCR assay. For the multiplex PCR, a mixture combining 60 forward primers for TCR Vbeta segments and 13 reverse primers for TCR Jbeta segments was used. The table comes from immuneACCESS by way of TCRdb, which keeps in-frame sequences with V and J called. Part of the clones is missing from these tables; in studies checked, under half for an unresolved V gene and the rest for unknown reasons. Here the sample has about 78,000 clones; 70% to 85% occur a single time. The ten largest clonotypes hold roughly 2.3% of the sample. Sequencing input: PBMCs. These receptors were taken from a woman between 50 and 59 years old in good health and CMV-seronegative.

The gene calls are TRBV7-9 and TRBJ2-5, with unresolved D. The CDR3 has 12 residues. The germline gives CDR1 SEHNR, CDR2 FQNEAQ (reference sequence). V shed 5 bases and J shed 5 bases, with 9 bases lying between them. The CDR3, as DNA: TGTGCCAGCAGCATACCAGCGGAGACCCAGTACTTC. This translates into CASSIPAETQYF. The variable domain in full, completed from reference TRBV7-9 and TRBJ2-5, reads DTGVSQNPRHKITKRGQNVTFRCDPISEHNRLYWYRQTLGQGPEFLTYFQNEAQLEKSRLLSDRFSAERPKGSFSTLEIQRTEQGDSAMYLCASSIPAETQYFGPGTRLLVL.

The V call is TRBV29-1, the J call TRBJ1-2; D is perhaps TRBD1 (6 bases). This CDR3 has 14 amino acids. Germline values: CDR1 SQVTM, CDR2 ANQGSEA. V lost 1 base and J 4 bases, leaving 13 bases between the germline ends. CDR3 DNA: TGCAGCGTTGAAGCAGGGGCCGCCGGCTATGGCTACACCTTC. Its protein is CSVEAGAAGYGYTF.